This TCR beta chain is drawn from a study of T cell repertoires in cytomegalovirus infection. Study-wide results and caveats: Carriers of CMV and the relevant HLA type were discriminated by public TCR beta frequency.

Many counts were recorded for this clonotype. Its antigen is unknown. This CDR3 has 15 residues. The ends were cut back, 2 bases at V and 3 bases at J, with 13 bases in the middle. Each CDR3 protein gets one entry after TCRdb re-called the reads with MiXCR. The sample carries 680,000 or so distinct CDR3 sequences, 35% recorded once. This TCR came from a human donor in good health (CMV status not recorded). Some clones in this sample may be carry-over from other donors' samples. The specimen was PBMCs. V usage is TRBV12-3 or TRBV12-4 and J usage is TRBJ1-2, with no clear D. The CDR3: CASSLRAAAYYGYTF. CDR3 DNA: TGTGCCAGCAGTTTAAGGGCGGCTGCCTACTATGGCTACACCTTC.